Many counts were recorded for the clone carrying this T cell receptor (beta chain). These data originate in a study of human T cells and chemical hapten exposure. Study-level background: The study traced per-sample TCR yield variation mainly to small differences in pooled library volumes.

Germline V gene sequence: CDR1 SEHNR, CDR2 FQNEAQ (reference sequence). The CDR3 is 16 amino acids. The junction had 10 bases not matched to a gene; V was cut back by 3 bases and J by 5 bases. Under the authors' procedure: With a range of about 20,000 to 750,000, the median per sample was about 87,000 TCRs. One entry per CDR3 protein, called by TCRdb with MiXCR from the RACE reads. These V and J calls are TCRdb output, not the study's own analysis. Of 35,000 to 55,000 distinct CDR3 sequences listed, about 3.5% are singletons. Time point: healthy volunteer bleed at 6 weeks. Total RNA came from unfractionated whole blood.

Material: whole blood. V usage is TRBV7-9 and J usage is TRBJ2-3; TRBD2 agrees at 8 bases. This receptor was obtained from a human donor in good health. Some clones in this sample may be carry-over from other donors' samples. CDR3 amino acids: CASSFISGTRGDTQYF. The CDR3 DNA reads as TGTGCCAGCAGCTTCATTTCCGGGACTAGAGGAGATACGCAGTATTTT. The full variable domain, its missing parts supplied by reference TRBV7-9 and TRBJ2-3, is DTGVSQNPRHKITKRGQNVTFRCDPISEHNRLYWYRQTLGQGPEFLTYFQNEAQLEKSRLLSDRFSAERPKGSFSTLEIQRTEQGDSAMYLCASSFISGTRGDTQYFGPGTRLTVL.